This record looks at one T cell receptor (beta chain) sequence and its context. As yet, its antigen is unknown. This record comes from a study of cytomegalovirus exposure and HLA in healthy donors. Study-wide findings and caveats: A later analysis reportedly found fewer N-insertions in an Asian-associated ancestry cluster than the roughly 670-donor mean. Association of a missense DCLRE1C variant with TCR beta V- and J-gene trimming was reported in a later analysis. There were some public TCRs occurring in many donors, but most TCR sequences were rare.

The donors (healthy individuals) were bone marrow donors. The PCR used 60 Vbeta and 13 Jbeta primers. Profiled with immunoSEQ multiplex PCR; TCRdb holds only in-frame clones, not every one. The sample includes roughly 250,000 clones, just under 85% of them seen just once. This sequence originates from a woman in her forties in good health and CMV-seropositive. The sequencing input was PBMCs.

Here the CDR3 DNA reads TGTGCCAGCAGCGTAGAGGGAGGCTATGGCTACACCTTC. Translated: CASSVEGGYGYTF. V usage is TRBV9 and J usage is TRBJ1-2; D not certain. Trimming left V 0 bases short and J 4 bases short, with 7 bases between. The CDR3 loop spans 13 amino acids. The germline CDR1 and CDR2 sequences are SGDLS and YYNGEE.